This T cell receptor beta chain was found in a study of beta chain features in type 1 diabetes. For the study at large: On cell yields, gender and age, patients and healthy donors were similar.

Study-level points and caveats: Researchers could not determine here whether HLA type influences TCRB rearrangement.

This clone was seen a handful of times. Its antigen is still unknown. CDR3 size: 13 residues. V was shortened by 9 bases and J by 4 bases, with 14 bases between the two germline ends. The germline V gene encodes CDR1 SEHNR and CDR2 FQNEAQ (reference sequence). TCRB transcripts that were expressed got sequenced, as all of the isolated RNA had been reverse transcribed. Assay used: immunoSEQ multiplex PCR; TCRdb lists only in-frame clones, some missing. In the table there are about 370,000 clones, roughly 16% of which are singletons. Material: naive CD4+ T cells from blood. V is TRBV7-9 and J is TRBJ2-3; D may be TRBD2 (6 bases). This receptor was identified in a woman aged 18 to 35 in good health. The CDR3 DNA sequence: TGTGCCAGAGGGGCGGACTATGCAGATACGCAGTATTTT. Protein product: CARGADYADTQYF.